These 5 T cell receptor beta chains share one sample of origin, sequenced in a study of response to subunit inactivated influenza vaccine (dated by TCRdb to 2017 to 2018). Preparation of the library involved RT-PCR. The instrument was an Illumina HiSeq 2500. TCRdb cleaned the public reads at Q25 with fastp, built clones with MiXCR and kept in-frame beta chains. For every CDR3 protein sequence, its rows merge into one entry that carries the most common genes and DNA. This sample holds 500,000 to 750,000 distinct CDR3 sequences; 11% to 15% were observed only once. The ten largest clones take up 11% of the sample. The material was PBMCs from blood, obtained 11 to 12 days after vaccination. Every receptor here comes from a man between 45 and 60 years old who received an inactivated influenza vaccine. Donor details come from another sample of the same person, matched by shared clones.

This clonotype showed up just a few times. The chain uses TRBV11-2 and TRBJ2-7; 8 positions agree with TRBD1. J lost 0 bases, V lost 3 bases, and 7 bases had no gene match. Germline CDR1 reads SGHAT; CDR2 reads FQNNGV. This CDR3 is 16 amino acids long. As DNA, the CDR3 is TGTGCCAGCAGCTTTCGGACAGGGACAGTCTCCTACGAGCAGTACTTC. Amino acids: CASSFRTGTVSYEQYF.

The chain uses TRBV5-6 and TRBJ2-1; 7 bases match TRBD1. Germline CDR1 SGHDT, CDR2 YYEEEE. The CDR3 sequence is 15 residues long. V shed 4 bases, J shed 7 bases, and the junction held 11 bases outside the gene matches. The CDR3 DNA reads TGTGCCAGCAGCGCGCTACAGGGGTTCGGGAATGAGCAGTTCTTC. This encodes CASSALQGFGNEQFF.

This sequence joins TRBV2 and TRBJ2-5, with D possibly being TRBD1 or TRBD2 (5 bases each). This CDR3 spans 14 amino acids. V lost 7 bases to trimming and J lost 1 base, with 13 bases between them. Germline V gives CDR1 SNHLY, CDR2 FYNNEI. The CDR3 DNA follows: TGTGCCAGCAATTATTTTGGGACCCAAGAGACCCAGTACTTC. Translating it yields CASNYFGTQETQYF.

This clonotype has just a few counts. This sequence joins TRBV5-1 and TRBJ2-2, with 9 bases matching TRBD1. V trimming: 2 bases; J trimming: 3 bases; junction bases outside the gene matches: 5. Germline loops: CDR1 SGHRS, CDR2 YFSETQ. This CDR3 comprises 16 residues. CDR3 DNA: TGCGCCAGCAGCTTAACCGGGACAGGGTACACCGGGGAGCTGTTTTTT. Residues: CASSLTGTGYTGELFF.

The gene calls are TRBV29-1 and TRBJ1-1; D is unclear. Germline assignment: CDR1 SQVTM and CDR2 ANQGSEA. The CDR3 runs to 10 residues. V lost 2 bases, J lost 2 bases, and 0 bases lay in between. CDR3 loop: CSVENTEAFF. The CDR3 DNA sequence: TGCAGCGTTGAAAACACTGAAGCTTTCTTT.